The rows below give T cell receptor beta chains drawn from one sample of a study of identical twins. TCRdb processed the 5' RACE reads anew with MiXCR; each CDR3 protein has one entry. This sample has about 530,000 distinct CDR3 sequences; roughly 15% occur once, and the top ten carry roughly 0.43%. These data were also filed under a second study, of yellow fever vaccine responses in identical twins.

The sequenced material came from CD4+ T cells sorted from blood. These receptors were collected from a woman younger than 30 in good health. Each CDR3 is given with its conserved first and last residue. The D gene is left open where the match is weak. Clone size, where shown, is once, few, many, or a class for clones that have expanded.

cdr3_length	v_call	d_call	j_call	clone_size	cdr3_nt	cdr3_aa
14	TRBV5-1	NA	TRBJ2-2	NA	TGCGCCAGCAGCTTCGCGCGGGGCACCGGGGAGCTGTTTTTT	CASSFARGTGELFF
17	TRBV28	TRBD2	TRBJ2-3	once	TGTGCCAGCAGTTTCGCGACTAGCGGGAGGGCGGAGGATACGCAGTATTTT	CASSFATSGRAEDTQYF
14	TRBV20-1	NA	TRBJ1-6	NA	TGCAGTGCTAGGGTCAGCTACTATAATTCACCCCTCCACTTT	CSARVSYYNSPLHF
15	TRBV3-1	NA	TRBJ2-4	few	TGTGCCACCAGCCAAGATACGGTAGCCAAAAACATTCAGTACTTC	CATSQDTVAKNIQYF
17	TRBV20-1	TRBD1	TRBJ2-1	few	TGCAGTGCTATCCGAAACCCGGGACAGGCGTCGTACAATGAGCAGTTCTTC	CSAIRNPGQASYNEQFF
15	TRBV7-9	TRBD1	TRBJ2-3	NA	TGTGCCAGCAGCTACCCGGGACAGTCCACAGATACGCAGTATTTT	CASSYPGQSTDTQYF
13	TRBV7-6	NA	TRBJ2-7	NA	TGTGCCAGCAGCTTTGGGAGGACCTACGAGCAGTACTTC	CASSFGRTYEQYF
15	TRBV4-1	NA	TRBJ1-2	NA	TGCGCCAGCAGCCCCAACCGGGTAATCGGGTATGGCTACACCTTC	CASSPNRVIGYGYTF
17	TRBV5-1	TRBD2	TRBJ2-1	NA	TGCGCCAGCAGCATACAGACTAGCGGGAGTTCAAGCAATGAGCAGTTCTTC	CASSIQTSGSSSNEQFF
14	TRBV4-1	NA	TRBJ2-3	NA	TGCGCCAGCAGCCCCGGATCCGGGATAGGGACGCAGTATTTT	CASSPGSGIGTQYF
15	TRBV4-1	NA	TRBJ2-5	NA	TGCGCCAGCAGCCAAGTCGGCCTCCAGAGCGAGACCCAGTACTTC	CASSQVGLQSETQYF
14	TRBV5-1	NA	TRBJ2-1	NA	TGCGCCAGCAGCTTGGCGGGTCGGGGCAATGAGCAGTTCTTC	CASSLAGRGNEQFF
13	TRBV25-1	NA	TRBJ2-7	NA	TGTGCCAGCAGTGTTGGCAGGGCCTACGAGCAGTACTTC	CASSVGRAYEQYF
11	TRBV28	NA	TRBJ2-1	many	TGTGCCAGCACCCTTTACAATGAGCAGTTCTTC	CASTLYNEQFF
15	TRBV15	TRBD1	TRBJ2-6	NA	TGTGCCACCGCGACAGGGTCCTCTGGGGCCAACGTCCTGACTTTC	CATATGSSGANVLTF
15	TRBV27	TRBD2	TRBJ2-1	few	TGTGCCAGCCGGAGACTAGCGGGAGAGCCTTTAGAGCAGTTCTTC	CASRRLAGEPLEQFF